The 16 T cell receptor beta chains below all came from one sample that was sequenced in a study of cytomegalovirus exposure and HLA in healthy donors. PCR primers comprised 60 Vbeta and 13 Jbeta primers. Measured with immunoSEQ multiplex PCR; TCRdb has only the in-frame clones, and not every one. The sample includes approximately 130,000 clones, 75% to 85% of them seen just once. Sequencing was performed on PBMCs. These receptors were collected from a middle-aged man in good health and CMV-seronegative.

The chain is built from TRBV19 and TRBJ1-2, with D perhaps matching TRBD1 (6 bases). CDR3 length: 15 residues. Germline V gene sequence: CDR1 LNHDA, CDR2 SQIVND (reference sequence). The germline V and J ends were trimmed by 7 bases and 8 bases, with 23 bases remaining between them. In nucleotides, the CDR3 is TGTGCCAGTACCGATGGACAGCTAAACCCGAGAGGCTACACCTTC. Its translation is CASTDGQLNPRGYTF.

This sequence joins TRBV18 and TRBJ2-7, with 7 positions matching TRBD1. The CDR3 sequence is 15 residues long. The V segment lost 10 bases and the J segment 4 bases; nucleotides outside the gene matches: 16. Germline V gene sequence: CDR1 KGHSH, CDR2 LQKENI. DNA for the CDR3: TGTGCCACCTCTCAATCGGGACAGAGAAAATACGAGCAGTACTTC. Its translation is CATSQSGQRKYEQYF.

The chain joins TRBV29-1 to TRBJ2-1; D is possibly TRBD1 (7 bases). The length of the CDR3 is 15 residues. V lost 7 bases, J lost 9 bases, and 25 bases lay in between. Per the germline V gene, CDR1 is SQVTM and CDR2 is ANQGSEA. Written as DNA, the CDR3 is TGCAGCGCTGGATTGTCAGGGGGGCTATCGACTGAGCAGTTCTTC. Protein: CSAGLSGGLSTEQFF.

The chain recombines TRBV6-5 with TRBJ1-2, with a weak D call TRBD1 (6 bases). V gave up 2 bases and J gave up 8 bases, with 21 bases separating them. This CDR3 comprises 16 residues. CDR1 and CDR2 from the germline V gene are MNHEY and SVGAGI. The CDR3: CASSYPSGQPLGGYTF. The CDR3, as DNA: TGTGCCAGCAGTTACCCCTCCGGACAGCCTTTGGGCGGCTACACCTTC.

The rearrangement joins TRBV2 to TRBJ2-2; 8 bases align to TRBD2. Germline V gives CDR1 SNHLY, CDR2 FYNNEI. The CDR3 sequence is 15 residues long. J lost 5 bases, V lost 3 bases, and 5 bases had no gene match. In DNA, the CDR3 is TGTGCCAGCAGTGAGGGACTAGGAAGGACCGGGGAGCTGTTTTTT. It is translated as CASSEGLGRTGELFF.

This chain uses TRBV4-2 with TRBJ1-1, with D hard to call. V lost 1 base, J lost 4 bases, and 16 bases lay in between. The germline gives CDR1 LGHNA, CDR2 YNFKEQ. This CDR3 region has 16 residues. The CDR3, as DNA: TGTGCCAGCAGCCAAGTCCCCCCCCAGGTTACCACTGAAGCTTTCTTT. Translating gives CASSQVPPQVTTEAFF.

The chain carries TRBV29-1 and TRBJ1-1, with 7 bases fitting TRBD1. Trimming at V came to 2 bases and at J to 8 bases, leaving 11 bases not matched to a gene. The CDR3 contains 14 residues. Germline values: CDR1 SQVTM, CDR2 ANQGSEA. CDR3 in DNA: TGCAGCGTTGAAAGAGTGGGACAGCCTGAAGAAGCTTTCTTT. Its protein product is CSVERVGQPEEAFF.

This chain links TRBV7-9 with TRBJ2-3; TRBD1 matches at 10 bases. The CDR3 is 18 amino acids. The trim removed 6 bases at V and 4 bases at J, leaving 16 bases unmatched. The germline CDR1 and CDR2 sequences are SEHNR and FQNEAQ (reference sequence). Written as DNA, the CDR3 is TGTGCCAGCAGTCCCTTAGGCCGCGGGACAGGGGCCCCAGATACGCAGTATTTT. This codes for CASSPLGRGTGAPDTQYF.

Notes on this clone: The same CDR3 also results from other DNA sequences found in this sample. This rearrangement joins TRBV5-1 to TRBJ2-7; 7 bases line up with TRBD1. The CDR3 is 13 amino acids. From germline, CDR1 is SGHRS and CDR2 YFSETQ. The J segment lost 6 bases and the V segment lost 0 bases, leaving 3 bases of the junction unmatched. This CDR3 reads CASSLGQGAEQYF. The CDR3 DNA sequence: TGCGCCAGCAGCTTGGGACAGGGTGCCGAGCAGTACTTC.

This clone was seen only a few times. This chain connects TRBV29-1 to TRBJ2-5; TRBD1 aligns across 7 bases. CDR3 length: 14 residues. Germline V lookup: CDR1 SQVTM, CDR2 ANQGSEA. V shed 5 bases and J 5 bases; nucleotides not matched to a gene: 11. The CDR3 region is CSVPWTGGVETQYF. CDR3 in DNA: TGCAGCGTTCCTTGGACAGGTGGCGTCGAGACCCAGTACTTC.

The chain links TRBV10-3 to TRBJ2-5; D possibly corresponds to TRBD1 (5 bases). With 4 bases removed from V and 2 bases from J, the gap between germline ends came to 5 bases. The germline V gene encodes CDR1 ENHRY and CDR2 SYGVKD. The CDR3 runs 12 residues. The CDR3 loop reads CAISGQQETQYF. The DNA of the CDR3 is TGTGCCATCAGTGGACAGCAAGAGACCCAGTACTTC.

The chain uses TRBV2 and TRBJ2-7; perhaps TRBD1 as D (5 bases). V was shortened by 3 bases and J by 3 bases, with 9 bases between the two germline ends. Germline CDR1 reads SNHLY; CDR2 reads FYNNEI. CDR3 length: 13 residues. CDR3 amino acids: CASSDPDSYEQYF. CDR3 DNA: TGTGCCAGCAGTGATCCCGACAGCTACGAGCAGTACTTC.

In this sample, this clone turned up a few times. V is TRBV5-1 and J is TRBJ1-1; perhaps TRBD1 as D (5 bases). Germline CDR1 and CDR2: SGHRS and YFSETQ. This CDR3 comprises 14 residues. The germline V and J ends were trimmed by 0 bases and 3 bases, with 9 bases remaining between them. In DNA, the CDR3 is TGCGCCAGCAGCTTGGTTGGGGGGGACACTGAAGCTTTCTTT. Translation: CASSLVGGDTEAFF.

This sequence joins TRBV6-5 and TRBJ2-7; possibly TRBD1 for D (5 bases). CDR3 length equals 14 residues. With 1 base removed from V and 7 bases from J, the gap between germline ends came to 14 bases. Germline V CDR1 and CDR2: MNHEY, SVGAGI. For the CDR3, the DNA is TGTGCCAGCAGTTACTTTGGGCAGGGCAGTGAGCAGTACTTC. Protein sequence: CASSYFGQGSEQYF.

This sequence joins TRBV21-1 and TRBJ2-1; the DNA was not used to check the table's D call, TRBD2. TRBV21-1 is a listed pseudogene. The CDR3 totals 13 residues. The CDR3 nucleotides are TGTGCCAGCAGCATTGCGGGTACTAGCGGGGTTTTCTTC. It yields the protein CASSIAGTSGVFF.

The chain carries TRBV5-1 and TRBJ1-1; D is unclear. The CDR3 runs to 14 residues. Trimming shortened V by 3 bases and J by 2 bases, and 11 bases separated the two germline ends. Germline lookup yields CDR1 SGHRS and CDR2 YFSETQ. The CDR3 DNA sequence: TGCGCCAGCAGCTGGGCAACAGCTAACACTGAAGCTTTCTTT. This encodes CASSWATANTEAFF.